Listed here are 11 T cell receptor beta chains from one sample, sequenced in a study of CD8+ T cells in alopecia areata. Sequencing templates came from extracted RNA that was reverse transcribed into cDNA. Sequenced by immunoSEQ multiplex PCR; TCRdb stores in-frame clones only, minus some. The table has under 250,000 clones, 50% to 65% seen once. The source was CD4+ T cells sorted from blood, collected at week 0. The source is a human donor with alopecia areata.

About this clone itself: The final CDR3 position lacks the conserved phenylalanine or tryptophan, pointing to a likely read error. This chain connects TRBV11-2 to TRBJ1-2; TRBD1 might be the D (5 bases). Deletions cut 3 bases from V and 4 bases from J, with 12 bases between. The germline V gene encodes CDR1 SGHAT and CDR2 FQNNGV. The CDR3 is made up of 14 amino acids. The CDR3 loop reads CASSFQGRGYGYTL. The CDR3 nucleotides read TGTGCCAGCAGCTTTCAGGGTCGAGGCTATGGCTACACCCTC.

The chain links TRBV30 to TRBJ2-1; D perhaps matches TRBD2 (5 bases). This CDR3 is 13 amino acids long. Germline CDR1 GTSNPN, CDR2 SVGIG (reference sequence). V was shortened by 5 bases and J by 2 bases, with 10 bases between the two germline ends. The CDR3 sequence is CAWHPGTYNEQFF. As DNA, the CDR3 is TGTGCCTGGCACCCCGGGACCTACAATGAGCAGTTCTTC.

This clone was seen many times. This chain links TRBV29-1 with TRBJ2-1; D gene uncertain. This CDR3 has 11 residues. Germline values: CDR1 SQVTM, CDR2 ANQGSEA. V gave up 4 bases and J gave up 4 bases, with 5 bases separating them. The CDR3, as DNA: TGCAGCGTTGGTCCATACAATGAGCAGTTCTTC. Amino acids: CSVGPYNEQFF.

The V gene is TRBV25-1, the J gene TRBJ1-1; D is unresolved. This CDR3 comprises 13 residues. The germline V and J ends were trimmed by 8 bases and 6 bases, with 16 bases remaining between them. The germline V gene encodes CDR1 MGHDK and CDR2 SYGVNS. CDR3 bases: TGTGCCAGCTGGAGTATGACGCACGCTGAAGCTTTCTTT. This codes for CASWSMTHAEAFF.

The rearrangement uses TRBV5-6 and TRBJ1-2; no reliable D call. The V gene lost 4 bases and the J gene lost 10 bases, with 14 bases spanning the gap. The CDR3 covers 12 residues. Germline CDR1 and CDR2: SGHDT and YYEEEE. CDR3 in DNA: TGTGCCAGCAGCGCCGGACGGAACTTCTACACCTTC. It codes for CASSAGRNFYTF. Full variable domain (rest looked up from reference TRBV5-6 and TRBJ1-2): DAGVTQSPTHLIKTRGQQVTLRCSPKSGHDTVSWYQQALGQGPQFIFQYYEEEERQRGNFPDRFSGHQFPNYSSELNVNALLLGDSALYLCASSAGRNFYTFGSGTRLTVV.

The CDR3: CASSLDRGMRETQYF. As DNA, the CDR3 is TGCGCCAGCAGCTTGGACCGGGGAATGCGAGAGACCCAGTACTTC. V gene TRBV5-1 combines with J gene TRBJ2-5; D is possibly TRBD2 (5 bases). CDR3 length: 15 amino acids. The V gene's germline CDR1 is SGHRS and CDR2 YFSETQ. The V end lost 0 bases, the J end lost 4 bases, and 13 bases lay between the germline ends.

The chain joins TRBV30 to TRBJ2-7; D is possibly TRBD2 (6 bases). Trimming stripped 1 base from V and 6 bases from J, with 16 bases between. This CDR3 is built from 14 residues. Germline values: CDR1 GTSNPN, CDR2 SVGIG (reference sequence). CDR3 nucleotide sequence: TGTGCCTGGAGTGCCCCACTCGCGGGGCGCGAGCAGTACTTC. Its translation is CAWSAPLAGREQYF. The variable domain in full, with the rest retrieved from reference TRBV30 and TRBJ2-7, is SQTIHQWPATLVQPVGSPLSLECTVEGTSNPNLYWYRQAAGRGLQLLFYSVGIGQISSEVPQNLSASRPQDRQFILSSKKLLLSDSGFYLCAWSAPLAGREQYFGPGTRLTVT.

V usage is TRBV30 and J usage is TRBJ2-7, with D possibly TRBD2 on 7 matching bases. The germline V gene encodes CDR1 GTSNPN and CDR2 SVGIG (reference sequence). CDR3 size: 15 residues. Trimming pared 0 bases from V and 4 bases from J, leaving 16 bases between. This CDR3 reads CAWSVPRGGRYEQYF. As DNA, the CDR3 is TGTGCCTGGAGTGTACCCCGCGGGGGCCGGTACGAGCAGTACTTC.

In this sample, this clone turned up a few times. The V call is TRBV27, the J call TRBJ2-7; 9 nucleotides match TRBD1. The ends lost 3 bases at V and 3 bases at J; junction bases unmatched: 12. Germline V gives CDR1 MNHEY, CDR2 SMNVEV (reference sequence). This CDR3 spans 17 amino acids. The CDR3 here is CASSFGLSRTGDYEQYF. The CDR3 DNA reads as TGTGCCAGCAGTTTTGGGCTGTCAAGGACAGGGGACTACGAGCAGTACTTC.

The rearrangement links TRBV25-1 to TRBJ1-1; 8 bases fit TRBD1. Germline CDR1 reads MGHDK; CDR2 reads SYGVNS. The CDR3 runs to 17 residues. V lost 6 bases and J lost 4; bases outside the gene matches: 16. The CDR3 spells CASRGGDRGHRFTEAFF. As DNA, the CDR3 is TGTGCCAGCAGGGGCGGTGACAGGGGACATAGGTTCACTGAAGCTTTCTTT.

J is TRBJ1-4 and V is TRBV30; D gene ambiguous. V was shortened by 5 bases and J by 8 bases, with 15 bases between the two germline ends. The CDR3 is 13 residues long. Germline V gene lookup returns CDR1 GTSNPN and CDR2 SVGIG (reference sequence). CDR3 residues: CAWAKPLGEKLFF. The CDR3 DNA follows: TGTGCCTGGGCAAAGCCGTTGGGCGAAAAACTGTTTTTT. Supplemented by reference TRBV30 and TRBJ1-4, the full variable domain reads SQTIHQWPATLVQPVGSPLSLECTVEGTSNPNLYWYRQAAGRGLQLLFYSVGIGQISSEVPQNLSASRPQDRQFILSSKKLLLSDSGFYLCAWAKPLGEKLFFGSGTQLSVL.